In this sample, the clone carrying this TCR beta chain turned up many times. Its antigen is currently unknown. The data were taken from a study of blood T cells in healthy people across ages. Findings and caveats of the study: Diversity of TCR beta correlated strongly with naive T cell percentage.

CDR3 length equals 12 residues. Germline V CDR1 and CDR2: SGHTA, FQGNSA. Trimming removed 1 base from V and 8 bases from J, with 8 bases in between. Through a sample-barcoded 5' primer and a J-beta primer mix, a second PCR was run for roughly 6 to 11 cycles. TCRdb called the 5' RACE reads again in MiXCR, with one record for every CDR3 protein. Here the sample spans 450,000 to 650,000 distinct CDR3 sequences, approximately 25% being singletons. The sample was also linked to a second study, of T cells of mothers and their children.

This chain links TRBV7-2 with TRBJ1-2; no clear D gene. The clonotype comes from a boy aged 5 to 17 in good health. The specimen was blood. CDR3: CASSLGTYGYTF. CDR3 nucleotides: TGTGCCAGCAGCTTAGGGACGTACGGCTACACCTTC.